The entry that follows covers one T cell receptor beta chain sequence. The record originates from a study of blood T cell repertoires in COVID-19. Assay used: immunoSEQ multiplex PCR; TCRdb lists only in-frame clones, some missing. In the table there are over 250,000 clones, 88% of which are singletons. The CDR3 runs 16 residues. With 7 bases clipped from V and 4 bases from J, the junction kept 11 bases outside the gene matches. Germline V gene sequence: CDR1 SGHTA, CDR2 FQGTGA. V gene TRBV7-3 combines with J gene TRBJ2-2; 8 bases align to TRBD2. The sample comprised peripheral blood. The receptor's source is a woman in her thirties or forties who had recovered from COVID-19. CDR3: CASTLGGTRSTGELFF. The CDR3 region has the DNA TGTGCCAGCACCCTGGGTGGGACTAGAAGCACCGGGGAGCTGTTTTTT.